A single sample gave rise to the 21 T cell receptor beta chains below, sequenced in a study of T-cell reconstitution after alpha-beta-depleted transplantation in children. Construction of the TCRbeta library involved unique molecular identifiers. A single record per CDR3 protein comes from TCRdb applying MiXCR to the PCR reads. In the table there are about 980,000 distinct CDR3 sequences, roughly 31% of which are singletons. The source was PBMCs, mostly from graft donor cells, collected 360 days after TCRalphabeta/CD19-depleted stem cell transplant. The receptors originated from a boy younger than two who had a stem cell transplant for SCID, so the T cells may come from the graft donor.

This chain joins TRBV5-1 and TRBJ1-1, with 8 bases that match TRBD1. The CDR3 spans 15 residues. The J segment lost 4 bases and the V segment lost 4 bases, leaving 9 bases of the junction unmatched. Germline values: CDR1 SGHRS, CDR2 YFSETQ. The CDR3 bases are TGCGCCAGCAGCCCGAGGGTGGGACAGGTCACTGAAGCTTTCTTT. This encodes CASSPRVGQVTEAFF.

This clonotype was counted ten times or more. The chain employs TRBV6-5 and TRBJ2-6; no firm D call. CDR1 MNHEY and CDR2 SVGAGI come from the germline V gene. The CDR3 consists of 12 residues. V was trimmed by 8 bases and J by 1 base, leaving 3 bases between them. The CDR3 coding sequence is TGTGCCAGCGGGTCTGGGGCCAACGTCCTGACTTTC. This encodes CASGSGANVLTF.

The chain links TRBV15 to TRBJ2-1; D might be TRBD1 (6 bases). Trimming cost V 2 bases and J 8 bases, with 22 bases left between them. The CDR3 contains 17 residues. CDR1 and CDR2 (germline): LNHNV, YYDKDF (reference sequence). CDR3 DNA: TGTGCCACCAGCAGACTCTTAGTGCAGGGGAGTGTGGATGAGCAGTTCTTC. This gives the protein CATSRLLVQGSVDEQFF.

The chain has TRBV5-1 and TRBJ2-1, with TRBD2 as a possible D gene (6 bases). Germline V gives CDR1 SGHRS, CDR2 YFSETQ. The germline V and J ends were trimmed by 7 bases and 4 bases, with 18 bases remaining between them. The CDR3 is made up of 15 amino acids. In DNA form, the CDR3 reads TGCGCCAGCCGGTTATTGGGAGGACCTTACAATGAGCAGTTCTTC. It specifies CASRLLGGPYNEQFF.

Many counts were recorded for this clonotype. The CDR3 loop reads CSARGRGQYF. CDR3 nucleotides: TGCAGTGCTAGGGGGCGAGGGCAGTACTTC. The gene calls are TRBV20-1 and TRBJ2-7, with D possibly matching TRBD1 (5 bases). V gave up 3 bases and J gave up 9 bases, with 9 bases separating them. The V gene's germline CDR1 is DFQATT and CDR2 SNEGSKA (reference sequence). This CDR3 spans 10 amino acids.

V is TRBV20-1 and J is TRBJ2-5; 7 bases fit TRBD2. The V and J ends lost 0 bases and 7 bases, in that order; junction bases with no gene match: 8. The germline CDR1 and CDR2 sequences are DFQATT and SNEGSKA (reference sequence). The CDR3 covers 14 residues. This chain's CDR3 is CSARDRLATVTQYF. CDR3 bases: TGCAGTGCTAGAGATCGACTAGCTACAGTGACCCAGTACTTC.

This chain joins TRBV4-1 and TRBJ2-7; 9 bases are shared with TRBD1. Losses at the gene ends were 3 bases for V and 2 bases for J; bases not matched to a gene: 8. CDR1 is MGHRA and CDR2 is YSYEKL in the germline V gene. There are 16 residues in the CDR3. CDR3 amino acids: CASSQGTGYRTYEQYF. CDR3 DNA sequence: TGCGCCAGCAGCCAGGGGACAGGGTATCGTACCTACGAGCAGTACTTC.

A few counts support this clonotype. V usage is TRBV20-1 and J usage is TRBJ2-2, with 7 positions matching TRBD2. Germline values: CDR1 DFQATT, CDR2 SNEGSKA (reference sequence). Trimming at V came to 5 bases and at J to 5 bases, leaving 11 bases not matched to a gene. CDR3 length: 15 amino acids. This CDR3 is CSALVGGGGTGELFF. For the CDR3, the DNA is TGCAGTGCTTTAGTTGGGGGGGGAGGTACCGGGGAGCTGTTTTTT.

This clonotype was seen a handful of times. The CDR3 DNA reads TGCAGTGCTGAGGGGGGAGTAGAGGAGCAGTTCTTC. Translating it yields CSAEGGVEEQFF. The rearrangement joins TRBV20-1 to TRBJ2-1, with D perhaps being TRBD1 or TRBD2 (6 bases each). Trimming stripped 5 bases from V and 10 bases from J, with 15 bases between. The length of the CDR3 is 12 residues. Germline loops: CDR1 DFQATT, CDR2 SNEGSKA (reference sequence).

This clonotype appeared many times. This sequence joins TRBV29-1 and TRBJ1-2; no clear D. This CDR3 is built from 12 residues. The germline V gene has CDR1 SQVTM and CDR2 ANQGSEA. The ends were cut back, 4 bases at V and 8 bases at J, with 14 bases in the middle. CDR3 bases: TGCAGCGTTGCTCAGCGCGGGTACGGCTACACCTTC. Its translation is CSVAQRGYGYTF.

This rearrangement joins TRBV6-2 or TRBV6-3 to TRBJ2-2, with TRBD1 matching over 8 bases. The CDR3 loop spans 18 amino acids. V dropped 0 bases and J dropped 3; count of bases not matched to a gene: 9. CDR1 is MNHEY, CDR2 SVGEGT, per germline. In DNA, the CDR3 is TGTGCCAGCAGTTACTCGGGTCCGACAGGGGAAGACACCGGGGAGCTGTTTTTT. Protein product: CASSYSGPTGEDTGELFF.

In this sample, this clonotype turned up a few times. V and J are TRBV12-3 or TRBV12-4 and TRBJ2-7; D perhaps matches TRBD1 (5 bases). V was cut by 5 bases and J by 6 bases, with 11 bases left in between. The CDR3 length is 12 residues. The CDR3 protein is CASSPQGLEQYF. The CDR3 DNA sequence: TGTGCCAGCAGTCCTCAGGGCCTCGAGCAGTACTTC.

In this sample, this clonotype turned up a few times. The chain couples TRBV18 to TRBJ2-7, with TRBD1 as a possible D gene (9 bases). The CDR3 totals 15 residues. Germline assignment: CDR1 KGHSH and CDR2 LQKENI. V lost 4 bases to trimming and J lost 6 bases, with 19 bases between them. CDR3 in DNA: TGTGCCAGCTCACTAGCGGGACAGGGTTCGACCGAGCAGTACTTC. Protein product: CASSLAGQGSTEQYF.

This clonotype appeared a few times. The V gene is TRBV10-3, the J gene TRBJ2-3; 10 nucleotides agree with TRBD2. The CDR3 is 16 residues long. The trim removed 0 bases at V and 4 bases at J, leaving 4 bases unmatched. Germline V gene lookup returns CDR1 ENHRY and CDR2 SYGVKD. The CDR3 sequence is CAISESVAGGPDTQYF. Written as DNA, the CDR3 is TGTGCCATCAGTGAGTCGGTAGCGGGGGGACCAGATACGCAGTATTTT.

The chain uses TRBV28 and TRBJ2-3; perhaps TRBD2 as D (6 bases). Germline CDR1 is MDHEN and CDR2 is SYDVKM. The CDR3 runs to 15 residues. V lost 4 bases and J 2 bases, leaving 13 bases between the germline ends. Written as DNA, the CDR3 is TGTGCCAGCAGTTCCAGCGGGTACCTCACAGATACGCAGTATTTT. Translated, it gives CASSSSGYLTDTQYF.

This clonotype was seen a few times. This chain links TRBV20-1 with TRBJ2-3; 9 bases are shared with TRBD2. CDR3 length: 17 residues. Germline-derived CDR1 and CDR2 are DFQATT and SNEGSKA (reference sequence). Trimming removed 5 bases from V and 9 bases from J; junction bases left unmatched: 21. CDR3 in amino acids: CSARSPLAGVNGETQYF. CDR3 nucleotides: TGCAGTGCTCGGTCCCCTTTAGCGGGGGTAAACGGGGAGACGCAGTATTTT.

This clonotype was observed a handful of times. The chain couples TRBV28 to TRBJ2-3, with 15 bases fitting TRBD2. This CDR3 is 18 amino acids long. V trimming: 6 bases; J trimming: 4 bases; junction bases outside the gene matches: 11. Germline CDR1 MDHEN, CDR2 SYDVKM. The CDR3: CASSSGTSGGRGSDTQYF. In DNA form, the CDR3 reads TGTGCCAGCAGCTCCGGGACTAGCGGGGGGAGAGGGTCAGATACGCAGTATTTT.

Only a few counts were recorded for this clonotype. The V gene is TRBV20-1, the J gene TRBJ1-4, with a possible D match to TRBD1 (6 bases). V shed 4 bases and J shed 3 bases, with 18 bases lying between them. From germline, CDR1 is DFQATT and CDR2 SNEGSKA (reference sequence). The CDR3 sequence is 16 residues long. The CDR3 loop reads CSAKGGRERPNEKLFF. The CDR3 DNA sequence: TGCAGTGCTAAGGGGGGCAGGGAGAGACCTAATGAAAAACTGTTTTTT.

V gene TRBV5-5 combines with J gene TRBJ1-2, with 7 bases fitting TRBD1. Germline CDR1 is SGHKS and CDR2 is YYEKEE (reference sequence). There are 14 residues in the CDR3. After removal of 4 bases from V and 7 bases from J, the junction contained 10 bases not matched to a gene. As DNA, the CDR3 is TGTGCCAGCAGCACTTTGACAGGGAACGGTGGCTACACCTTC. It specifies CASSTLTGNGGYTF.

The V gene is TRBV4-3, the J gene TRBJ2-3; D call uncertain. V was trimmed by 4 bases and J by 2 bases, leaving 16 bases between them. This CDR3 has 16 amino acids. Germline V gene data show CDR1 as LGHNA and CDR2 as YSLEER. The CDR3 DNA reads TGCGCCAGCAGCCTTGGAGCAGTCCTCGACACAGATACGCAGTATTTT. This encodes CASSLGAVLDTDTQYF.

The chain links TRBV30 to TRBJ2-1; D tentatively reads TRBD1 or TRBD2 (6 bases each). The V gene's germline CDR1 is GTSNPN and CDR2 SVGIG (reference sequence). The CDR3 is made up of 12 amino acids. V dropped 1 base and J dropped 6 bases, with 7 bases sitting between them. The CDR3 region has the DNA TGTGCCTGGAGTGAGGGGGGCAATGAGCAGTTCTTC. Translated: CAWSEGGNEQFF.